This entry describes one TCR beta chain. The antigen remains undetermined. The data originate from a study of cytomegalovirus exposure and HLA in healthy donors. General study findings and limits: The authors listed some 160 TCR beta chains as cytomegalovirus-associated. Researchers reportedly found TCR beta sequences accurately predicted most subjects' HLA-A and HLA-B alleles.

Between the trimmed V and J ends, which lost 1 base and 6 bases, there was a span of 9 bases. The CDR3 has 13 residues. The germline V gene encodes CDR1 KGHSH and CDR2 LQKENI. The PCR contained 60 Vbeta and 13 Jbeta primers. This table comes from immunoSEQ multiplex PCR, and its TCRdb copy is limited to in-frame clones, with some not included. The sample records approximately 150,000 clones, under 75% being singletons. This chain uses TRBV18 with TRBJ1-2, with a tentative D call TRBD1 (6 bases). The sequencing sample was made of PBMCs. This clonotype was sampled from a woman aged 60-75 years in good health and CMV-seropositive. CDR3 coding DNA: TGTGCCAGCTCACCACGTTCAGGGGATGGCTACACCTTC. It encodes CASSPRSGDGYTF.